What follows are 14 T cell receptor beta chains derived from one specimen sequenced in a study of blood T cell repertoires in COVID-19 (TCRdb year 2020). Library prep was done by the immunoSEQ multiplex PCR assay. Entries here come from immuneACCESS through TCRdb and include only in-frame sequences with V and J called. Some clones fail to appear in such tables; in the studies checked, an unresolved V gene covers under half of the shortfall, and the cause of the remainder is unknown. This sample holds 70,000 to 75,000 clones; roughly 82% were observed only once. Less than 2% of the sample comes from the top ten. The sequenced sample consisted of peripheral blood. The source is a woman in her sixties or seventies with acute or convalescent COVID-19.

The chain uses TRBV18 and TRBJ2-7; 8 nucleotides match TRBD1. Germline loops: CDR1 KGHSH, CDR2 LQKENI. The CDR3 length is 14 residues. V trimming: 3 bases; J trimming: 6 bases; junction bases outside the gene matches: 7. The CDR3 is CASSPRTGRAEQYF. CDR3 bases: TGTGCCAGCTCACCTAGGACAGGGCGGGCCGAGCAGTACTTC.

This chain uses TRBV6-6 with TRBJ1-3; the match to TRBD1 covers 7 bases. The CDR3 has 14 residues. The V segment lost 8 bases and the J segment 0 bases; nucleotides outside the gene matches: 4. Per the germline V gene, CDR1 is MNHNY and CDR2 is SVGAGI (reference sequence). The DNA of the CDR3 is TGTGCCAGCCAGGGGGTCAGCTCTGGAAACACCATATATTTT. It specifies CASQGVSSGNTIYF.

This chain joins TRBV5-6 and TRBJ1-2, with 8 bases identical to TRBD1. The junction had 4 bases not matched to a gene; V was cut back by 3 bases and J by 3 bases. From germline, CDR1 is SGHDT and CDR2 YYEEEE. The CDR3 runs 14 residues. CDR3 in DNA: TGTGCCAGCAGCTCGGCAGGGGGCGACTATGGCTACACCTTC. Translation: CASSSAGGDYGYTF.

The gene calls are TRBV4-1 and TRBJ2-1, with D uncertain. V lost 1 base and J 6 bases, leaving 10 bases between the germline ends. Germline CDR1 is MGHRA and CDR2 is YSYEKL. The CDR3 covers 14 residues. In nucleotides, the CDR3 is TGCGCCAGCAGCCAAGGGCCTAGAAGCAATGAGCAGTTCTTC. This sequence encodes CASSQGPRSNEQFF.

V and J are TRBV2 and TRBJ2-3; TRBD2 aligns across 8 bases. Trimming took 5 bases from V and 2 from J; bases not matched to a gene: 18. Germline CDR1 reads SNHLY; CDR2 reads FYNNEI. This CDR3 comprises 19 residues. The CDR3 protein is CASSLSGSPRTRTTDTQYF. As DNA, the CDR3 is TGTGCCAGCAGTTTGAGCGGGAGTCCTAGAACACGCACCACAGATACGCAGTATTTT.

The chain is built from TRBV11-2 and TRBJ2-7, with 10 bases that match TRBD1. Germline CDR1 SGHAT, CDR2 FQNNGV. The CDR3 runs 15 residues. With 7 bases clipped from V and 0 bases from J, the junction kept 6 bases outside the gene matches. CDR3 coding DNA: TGTGCCAGCAAGGACAGGGGGGGAAGCTCCTACGAGCAGTACTTC. Translated: CASKDRGGSSYEQYF.

This chain uses TRBV24-1 with TRBJ1-2; D is possibly TRBD1 (5 bases). This CDR3 comprises 16 residues. Germline assignment: CDR1 KGHDR and CDR2 SFDVKD. With 2 bases removed from V and 0 bases from J, the gap between germline ends came to 12 bases. The CDR3 sequence is CATSDSGGSANYGYTF. CDR3 sequence (DNA): TGTGCCACCAGTGATTCGGGGGGGTCCGCTAACTATGGCTACACCTTC.

The rearrangement links TRBV29-1 to TRBJ2-2; the match to TRBD2 covers 9 bases. Germline V gene lookup returns CDR1 SQVTM and CDR2 ANQGSEA. This CDR3 comprises 15 residues. V was clipped by 3 bases and J by 5 bases; unmatched bases: 7. The CDR3 DNA follows: TGCAGCGTTGACCGTAGCGGGGGTGGTACCGGGGAGCTGTTTTTT. It specifies CSVDRSGGGTGELFF.

The chain is built from TRBV19 and TRBJ2-3; TRBD2 matches at 10 bases. CDR1 and CDR2 from the germline V gene are LNHDA and SQIVND (reference sequence). This CDR3 is 18 amino acids long. V was clipped by 4 bases and J by 4 bases; unmatched bases: 14. The CDR3 coding sequence is TGTGCCAGTAGTAGAAGGACTAGCGGTATACGGGTCGCAGATACGCAGTATTTT. This codes for CASSRRTSGIRVADTQYF.

V gene TRBV6-5 combines with J gene TRBJ1-2; 8 bases are shared with TRBD1. The germline CDR1 and CDR2 sequences are MNHEY and SVGAGI. There are 15 residues in the CDR3. V lost 0 bases and J lost 3; bases outside the gene matches: 3. This chain's CDR3 is CASSYSRQGYYGYTF. The CDR3 DNA reads TGTGCCAGCAGTTACTCGAGACAGGGGTACTATGGCTACACCTTC.

The chain recombines TRBV11-3 with TRBJ2-1, with D perhaps matching TRBD1 (6 bases). CDR3 length equals 13 residues. V gave up 0 bases and J gave up 8 bases, with 8 bases separating them. CDR1 SGHNT and CDR2 YENEEA come from the germline V gene. DNA of the CDR3: TGTGCCAGCAGCTTAGATAAGGGGGATGAGCAGTTCTTC. It codes for CASSLDKGDEQFF.

The gene calls are TRBV18 and TRBJ2-1; 9 bases map to TRBD1. The CDR3 loop spans 13 amino acids. Germline V gene data show CDR1 as KGHSH and CDR2 as LQKENI. Unmatched junction bases numbered 2, after V lost 3 bases and J lost 8 bases. DNA for the CDR3: TGTGCCAGCTCACCCGGGACAGGGTATGAGCAGTTCTTC. It yields the protein CASSPGTGYEQFF.

This clone appeared once. V gene TRBV7-8 combines with J gene TRBJ2-6, with 8 bases that match TRBD1. CDR1 is SGHVS, CDR2 FQNEAQ, per germline. The CDR3 covers 19 residues. V lost 1 base and J lost 0; bases outside the gene matches: 8. This CDR3 reads CASSLETAGGNSGANVLTF. The CDR3 nucleotides read TGTGCCAGCAGCTTAGAAACGGCAGGGGGCAACTCTGGGGCCAACGTCCTGACTTTC.

The chain has TRBV9 and TRBJ2-2; TRBD1 might be the D (6 bases). This CDR3 is built from 18 residues. CDR1 is SGDLS, CDR2 YYNGEE, per germline. V lost 3 bases, J lost 0 bases, and 18 bases lay in between. In DNA form, the CDR3 reads TGTGCCAGCAGCGATCGGGCCGGACAGACCTCGAACACCGGGGAGCTGTTTTTT. This encodes CASSDRAGQTSNTGELFF. Full variable domain (outside the CDR3, taken from reference TRBV9 and TRBJ2-2): DSGVTQTPKHLITATGQRVTLRCSPRSGDLSVYWYQQSLDQGLQFLIQYYNGEERAKGNILERFSAQQFPDLHSELNLSSLELGDSALYFCASSDRAGQTSNTGELFFGEGSRLTVL.